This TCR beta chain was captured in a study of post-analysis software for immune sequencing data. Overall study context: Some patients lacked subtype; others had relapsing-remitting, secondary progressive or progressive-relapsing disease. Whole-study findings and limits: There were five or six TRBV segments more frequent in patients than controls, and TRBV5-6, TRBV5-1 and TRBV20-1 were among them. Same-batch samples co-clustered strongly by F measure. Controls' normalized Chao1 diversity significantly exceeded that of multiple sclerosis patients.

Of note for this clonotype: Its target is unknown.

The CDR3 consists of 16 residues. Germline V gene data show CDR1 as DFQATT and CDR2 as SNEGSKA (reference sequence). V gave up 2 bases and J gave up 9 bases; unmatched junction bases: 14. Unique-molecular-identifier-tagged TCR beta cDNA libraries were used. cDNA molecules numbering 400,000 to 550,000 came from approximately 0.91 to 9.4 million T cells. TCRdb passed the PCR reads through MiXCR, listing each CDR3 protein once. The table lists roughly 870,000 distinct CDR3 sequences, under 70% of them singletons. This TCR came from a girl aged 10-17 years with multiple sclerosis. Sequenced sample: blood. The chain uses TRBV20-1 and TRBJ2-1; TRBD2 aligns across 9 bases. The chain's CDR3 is CSARSPGLAGVAEQFF. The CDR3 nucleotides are TGCAGTGCTAGATCTCCAGGATTAGCGGGAGTTGCTGAGCAGTTCTTC.